A selection of T cell receptor beta chains follows, all from one sample in a study of cytomegalovirus exposure and HLA in healthy donors. The protocol was immunoSEQ multiplex PCR, while the TCRdb copy is restricted to in-frame clones and leaves out a portion. The table shows about 160,000 clones, with 80% occurring only once. The sample consisted of PBMCs. Receptors were obtained from a woman in her 50s in good health and CMV-seronegative. Both conserved end residues are part of each CDR3. D genes are given only for firm matches. A row's size may be missing; if present it is once, few, many or a size class.

clone_size j_call d_call v_call cdr3_aa cdr3_nt
NA TRBJ2-5 NA TRBV4-3 CASSMGLQETQYF TGCGCCAGCAGCATGGGACTCCAAGAGACCCAGTACTTC
NA TRBJ2-5 NA TRBV2 CASRRDSRGEQETQYF TGTGCCAGCCGACGGGACTCTCGCGGGGAGCAAGAGACCCAGTACTTC
NA TRBJ1-1 NA TRBV7-9 CASSSHQGSNTEDFF TGTGCCAGCAGCTCCCACCAGGGTAGTAACACTGAAGATTTCTTT
NA TRBJ2-6 NA TRBV6-6 CASSYILSGANVLTF TGTGCCAGCAGCTATATCCTCTCTGGGGCCAACGTCCTGACTTTC
NA TRBJ2-7 NA TRBV7-7 CASSLGGTSYEQYF TGTGCTAGCAGCTTAGGCGGGACCAGCTACGAGCAGTACTTC
few TRBJ2-1 NA TRBV10-3 CATADGGLRHEQFF TGTGCCACCGCGGACGGGGGGCTCCGTCATGAGCAGTTCTTC
NA TRBJ2-7 NA TRBV15 CATSSAGSWYEQYF TGTGCCACCAGCAGTGCCGGGAGCTGGTACGAGCAGTACTTC
NA TRBJ1-2 NA TRBV5-6 CAGSLDSYGYTF TGTGCCGGCAGCCTAGACAGCTATGGCTACACCTTC
NA TRBJ2-7 TRBD1 TRBV27 CASSFRDRPSYEQYF TGTGCCAGCAGTTTCCGGGACAGGCCATCCTACGAGCAGTACTTC
few TRBJ2-3 NA TRBV7-2 CASSSTQYF TGTGCCAGCAGTAGCACGCAGTATTTT
NA TRBJ1-5 TRBD1 TRBV28 CASTPRGGQGAAQPQHF TGTGCCAGCACCCCTCGCGGGGGACAGGGGGCGGCTCAGCCCCAGCATTTT
NA TRBJ2-3 NA TRBV18 CASSPPQRDTQYF TGTGCCAGCTCACCACCGCAGCGGGATACGCAGTATTTT
NA TRBJ2-5 NA TRBV6-6 CASSQTGPETQYF TGTGCCAGCAGTCAAACAGGGCCAGAGACCCAGTACTTC
NA TRBJ2-7 NA TRBV5-4 CASSLAAGVGNGEQYF TGTGCCAGCAGCTTGGCCGCCGGGGTCGGTAACGGGGAGCAGTACTTC
NA TRBJ2-7 TRBD1 TRBV28 CASSALPRDRASYEQYF TGTGCCAGCAGTGCATTACCCCGGGACAGGGCCTCCTACGAGCAGTACTTC
once TRBJ1-1 NA TRBV7-9 CASSQLGSVTEAFF TGTGCCAGCAGCCAATTGGGCAGTGTCACTGAAGCTTTCTTT
NA TRBJ2-3 TRBD2 TRBV28 CASSAGTSGSGADTQYF TGTGCCAGCAGTGCGGGGACTAGCGGGAGTGGGGCAGATACGCAGTATTTT
NA TRBJ1-5 NA TRBV6-1 CASKLQVAGNQPQHF TGTGCCAGCAAATTACAGGTGGCGGGCAATCAGCCCCAGCATTTT
once TRBJ1-2 NA TRBV9 CASSDQGNTVYGYTF TGTGCCAGCAGCGATCAGGGGAACACAGTCTATGGCTACACCTTC
NA TRBJ1-1 TRBD1 TRBV30 CAWEQGRAFF TGTGCCTGGGAACAGGGGAGGGCTTTCTTT
NA TRBJ2-2 NA TRBV10-1 CASSRTGANTGELFF TGCGCCAGCAGTCGTACCGGGGCGAACACCGGGGAGCTGTTTTTT
NA TRBJ2-7 NA TRBV7-2 CASSLGARGSYEQYF TGTGCCAGCAGCTTAGGAGCCAGGGGCTCCTACGAGCAGTACTTC
NA TRBJ1-4 TRBD1 TRBV7-9 CASSRGTGENEKLFF TGTGCCAGCAGCCGTGGGACAGGGGAAAATGAAAAACTGTTTTTT
NA TRBJ1-1 NA TRBV19 CASSGRQVMNTEAFF TGTGCCAGTAGTGGCCGACAGGTTATGAACACTGAAGCTTTCTTT
NA TRBJ1-3 NA TRBV30 CAWRPSGSGNTIYF TGTGCCTGGAGGCCCTCCGGCTCTGGAAACACCATATATTTT
NA TRBJ2-5 NA TRBV27 CASSSASEGDGETQYF TGTGCCAGCAGTTCTGCGTCGGAGGGTGATGGGGAGACCCAGTACTTC
NA TRBJ1-1 NA TRBV18 CASSPTVGSTNTEAFF TGTGCCAGCTCACCAACGGTCGGGAGTACCAACACTGAAGCTTTCTTT
few TRBJ2-7 NA TRBV28 CASSLGGRTYEQYF TGTGCCAGCAGTTTAGGAGGGCGAACCTACGAGCAGTACTTC
few TRBJ2-2 NA TRBV5-4 CASSTLENTGELFF TGTGCCAGCAGCACTCTAGAGAACACCGGGGAGCTGTTTTTT
once TRBJ2-2 TRBD1 TRBV18 CASSPAGGYTGELFF TGTGCCAGCTCACCGGCAGGGGGCTACACCGGGGAGCTGTTTTTT
NA TRBJ2-7 NA TRBV18 CASSPPVTTYEQYF TGTGCCAGCTCGCCCCCAGTCACGACCTACGAGCAGTACTTC
NA TRBJ1-5 NA TRBV23-1 CASSQEGNQPQHF TGCGCCAGCAGTCAAGAGGGCAATCAGCCCCAGCATTTT
once TRBJ2-7 TRBD2 TRBV4-2 CASSQRGRGSYEQYF TGTGCCAGCAGCCAGCGCGGGCGGGGGTCCTACGAGCAGTACTTC
NA TRBJ2-6 NA TRBV19 CASGVLKSGANVLTF TGTGCCAGCGGGGTCCTGAAATCTGGGGCCAACGTCCTGACTTTC
NA TRBJ1-2 NA TRBV4-2 CASSQDNGNYGYTF TGTGCCAGCAGCCAAGATAACGGGAACTACGGCTACACCTTC
NA TRBJ1-1 TRBD1 TRBV23-1 CASSQRQGITEAFF TGCGCCAGCAGTCAACGACAGGGGATCACTGAAGCTTTCTTT
NA TRBJ2-6 NA TRBV5-1 CASSPLWSNSGANVLTF TGCGCCAGCAGCCCCCTCTGGAGTAACTCTGGGGCCAACGTCCTGACTTTC
NA TRBJ2-3 NA TRBV18 CASSPQGGASGDTQYF TGTGCCAGCTCACCACAAGGAGGAGCTTCGGGAGATACGCAGTATTTT
NA TRBJ2-7 TRBD1 TRBV5-8 CASSLLRWTGGREQYF TGTGCCAGCAGCCTCCTTCGATGGACAGGGGGCAGAGAGCAGTACTTC
NA TRBJ2-4 NA TRBV5-4 CASSLDMPTDLAKNIQYF TGTGCCAGCAGCTTGGATATGCCGACAGATCTAGCCAAAAACATTCAGTACTTC
NA TRBJ1-3 NA TRBV20-1 CSANLGNTIYF TGCAGTGCTAACTTGGGAAACACCATATATTTT
NA TRBJ2-1 TRBD2 TRBV7-2 CASSLWGLAGSSYNEQFF TGTGCCAGCAGCTTATGGGGACTAGCGGGGAGCTCCTACAATGAGCAGTTCTTC
NA TRBJ1-1 TRBD1 TRBV2 CASLSDRGGEAFF TGTGCCAGCTTATCAGACAGGGGAGGTGAAGCTTTCTTT
NA TRBJ1-4 NA TRBV4-3 CASSSNSLRNEKLFF TGCGCCAGCAGCTCCAATAGCTTACGGAACGAAAAACTGTTTTTT
NA TRBJ2-7 NA TRBV7-9 CASSLGGSAYEQYF TGTGCCAGCAGCTTAGGTGGGAGTGCCTACGAGCAGTACTTC
NA TRBJ2-7 TRBD1 TRBV7-3 CASSLRQGRSYEQYF TGTGCCAGCAGCCTAAGACAGGGCCGCTCCTACGAGCAGTACTTC
NA TRBJ2-3 NA TRBV19 CASSTGADTQYF TGTGCCAGTAGTACCGGAGCAGATACGCAGTATTTT
few TRBJ1-1 NA TRBV7-6 CASSQDWNTEAFF TGTGCCAGCAGCCAGGACTGGAACACTGAAGCTTTCTTT
few TRBJ2-6 TRBD1 TRBV5-1 CASSHGTAGANVLTF TGCGCCAGCAGCCATGGGACAGCTGGGGCCAACGTCCTGACTTTC
NA TRBJ2-5 TRBD2 TRBV15 CATSASGLAAQETQYF TGTGCCACCAGCGCCTCGGGACTAGCGGCACAAGAGACCCAGTACTTC
NA TRBJ2-7 NA TRBV5-1 CASSLDQDSQGIYEQYF TGCGCCAGCAGCTTGGACCAGGACAGCCAAGGGATCTACGAGCAGTACTTC
NA TRBJ2-7 TRBD1 TRBV2 CARKGALTYEQYF TGTGCCCGAAAGGGGGCCTTAACCTACGAGCAGTACTTC
once TRBJ2-5 TRBD2 TRBV11-3 CASSLGGGVQETQYF TGTGCCAGCAGCTTAGGGGGGGGAGTCCAAGAGACCCAGTACTTC
NA TRBJ2-1 TRBD2 TRBV6-5 CASSPAGEGDNEQFF TGTGCCAGCAGTCCCGCGGGAGAAGGTGACAATGAGCAGTTCTTC